This T cell receptor beta chain derives from a study of blood T cell repertoires in COVID-19. Some clones are missing from TCRdb's copy, which holds only in-frame ones; the method was immunoSEQ multiplex PCR. The data contain fewer than 200,000 clones, less than 85% of them singletons. The CDR3 spans 15 residues. V was pared by 3 bases and J by 0 bases, with 11 bases between. Germline V lookup: CDR1 LNHDA, CDR2 SQIVND (reference sequence). This clone was picked up a small number of times. The sequencing sample was made of peripheral blood. This chain connects TRBV19 to TRBJ1-2, with a weak D call TRBD1 (5 bases). This TCR derives from a woman older than 75 with acute or convalescent COVID-19. The CDR3 region is CASSMSRTTNYGYTF. DNA for the CDR3: TGTGCCAGTAGTATGTCCAGGACAACTAACTATGGCTACACCTTC. The full variable domain, completed using reference TRBV19 and TRBJ1-2, is DGGITQSPKYLFRKEGQNVTLSCEQNLNHDAMYWYRQDPGQGLRLIYYSQIVNDFQKGDIAEGYSVSREKKESFPLTVTSAQKNPTAFYLCASSMSRTTNYGYTFGSGTRLTVV.